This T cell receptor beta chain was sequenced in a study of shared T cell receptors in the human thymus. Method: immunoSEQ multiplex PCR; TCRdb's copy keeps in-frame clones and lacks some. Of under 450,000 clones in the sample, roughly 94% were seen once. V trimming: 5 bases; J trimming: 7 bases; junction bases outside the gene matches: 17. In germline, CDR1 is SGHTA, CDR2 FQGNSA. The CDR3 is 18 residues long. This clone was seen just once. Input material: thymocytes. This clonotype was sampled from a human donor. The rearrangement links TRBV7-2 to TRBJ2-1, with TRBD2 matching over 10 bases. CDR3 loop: CASSSSRASGRPRNEQFF. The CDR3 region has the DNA TGTGCCAGCAGCAGCTCGAGGGCTAGCGGGAGACCTCGTAATGAGCAGTTCTTC.